This T cell receptor (beta chain) was identified in a study of blood T cell repertoires in COVID-19. On the study more broadly: Spain, Italy and the United States supplied samples that represented acute and convalescent COVID-19. Nucleic acid was either cDNA or gDNA, and it came from T cells, B-cell-depleted T cells, or PBMCs.

This CDR3 contains 15 residues. Germline loops: CDR1 GTSNPN, CDR2 SVGIG (reference sequence). Trimming took 0 bases from V and 2 from J; bases not matched to a gene: 2. TCRdb's table, derived via immunoSEQ multiplex PCR, lists solely in-frame clones and lacks some. Of under 300,000 clones listed, roughly 90% were seen once; the top ten hold 0.94%. This clone has a single count. The receptor was derived from a woman between 40 and 50 years old who had recovered from COVID-19. The specimen sequenced was peripheral blood. The chain has TRBV30 and TRBJ2-7; 12 bases align to TRBD1. The CDR3 loop is CAWSVGQGAPYEQYF. Written as DNA, the CDR3 is TGTGCCTGGAGTGTGGGACAGGGGGCCCCCTACGAGCAGTACTTC.